A selection of T cell receptor beta chains follows, all from one sample in a study of spatial heterogeneity in lung cancer. TCRdb reprocessed the 5' RACE reads via MiXCR and lists one record per CDR3 protein. The sample lists around 1,200 distinct CDR3 sequences, roughly an eighth seen once, with less than 55% in the top ten. The specimen comprised lung tumor tissue, sampled at surgery. The receptors here all came from a male donor with early-stage non-small cell lung cancer. Both conserved end residues are trimmed from each CDR3. A D gene is named only where the DNA matches it firmly.

12	NA	TRBV2	TRBJ2-5	ASSNYRVSETQY
12	TRBD2	TRBV29-1	TRBJ2-7	SVGAGGTTGEQY
11	TRBD2	TRBV20-1	TRBJ2-1	SARTSGSNEQF
13	NA	TRBV5-1	TRBJ2-5	ASSPSGDEQETQY
16	TRBD2	TRBV12-3/TRBV12-4	TRBJ2-5	ASSLAGGPVGSRETQY
14	TRBD2	TRBV19	TRBJ2-2	ASSVLAGVGTGELF
13	TRBD2	TRBV9	TRBJ2-7	ASSVTSGDLAEQY
12	NA	TRBV28	TRBJ2-1	ASSGTETNNEQF
15	TRBD2	TRBV5-6	TRBJ2-6	ASSFVAGEAGANVLT
13	NA	TRBV25-1	TRBJ2-7	ASSELIAAPYEQY
12	TRBD2	TRBV20-1	TRBJ2-1	SASRWRGGSEQF
12	NA	TRBV2	TRBJ2-3	ASNRGGNTDTQY
13	TRBD1	TRBV12-3/TRBV12-4	TRBJ1-1	ASSLGTGVGAEAF
11	NA	TRBV12-3/TRBV12-4	TRBJ2-5	ASILGTEETQY
14	NA	TRBV6-5	TRBJ2-1	ASSYSAGETGSEQF
12	NA	TRBV20-1	TRBJ2-2	SAPNAAGAGELF
11	NA	TRBV5-1	TRBJ2-1	ASSLTSPNEQF
12	TRBD1	TRBV12-3/TRBV12-4	TRBJ2-5	ASSGNYRGETQY
10	TRBD2	TRBV7-2	TRBJ2-1	ASSLGGLQQF
11	NA	TRBV10-3	TRBJ2-7	AISVEGWGEQY
13	TRBD1	TRBV9	TRBJ2-1	ASSVWGQGDNEQF
15	TRBD2	TRBV14	TRBJ2-7	ASSRPAGLAGFYEQY
12	NA	TRBV7-8	TRBJ1-2	ASSLASSGRGYT
11	NA	TRBV7-8	TRBJ2-7	ASSLLQGFYWY
9	NA	TRBV24-1	TRBJ2-3	ATGTADTQY
13	NA	TRBV2	TRBJ1-5	ASRGDTYGNQPQH
13	TRBD2	TRBV6-5	TRBJ2-7	ASSYLAGDNYEQY
13	TRBD1	TRBV7-7	TRBJ2-5	ASSSGTGVQETQY
12	NA	TRBV6-2/TRBV6-3	TRBJ1-1	ASSLLGSGPEAF
10	NA	TRBV10-3	TRBJ2-3	AIGGLTDTQY
13	NA	TRBV29-1	TRBJ1-5	SVVPGHGAGQPQH
12	NA	TRBV5-5	TRBJ2-1	ASSLAGKPSRQF
17	NA	TRBV29-1	TRBJ2-1	SVEAKGYSRAGAYNEQF
16	NA	TRBV27	TRBJ2-6	ASRVWGVGQAGANVLT
13	NA	TRBV5-1	TRBJ2-3	ASSLGGRTTDTQY